The next 13 T cell receptor beta chains were all read from a single sample in a study of T-cell reconstitution after alpha-beta-depleted transplantation in children (dated by TCRdb to 2016 to 2017). Libraries were constructed by PCR. TCRdb names Illumina HiSeq 2500 as the instrument used. TCR libraries were prepared with molecular barcoding, using unique molecular identifiers to normalize TCRbeta repertoire quantification. The public reads were quality trimmed at Q25 with fastp and then assembled into clones with MiXCR by TCRdb, keeping productive beta chains. Duplicate CDR3 protein sequences are folded into a single record with the most common DNA and genes. This sample comprises a few hundred thousand distinct CDR3 sequences, 27% of them detected only once. The ten top clones hold approximately 39% of the sample. The treatment or condition label here, explained by the study, means: allogeneic hematopoietic cell transplantation with graft depleted of TCRalphabeta T cells and CD19 B cells.

Sequencing was performed on PBMCs, taken before TCRalphabeta/CD19-depleted stem cell transplant. The receptors were sampled from a boy younger than two with Wiskott-Aldrich syndrome, due to receive a stem cell transplant.

The V call is TRBV29-1, the J call TRBJ2-7; D not certain. The length of the CDR3 is 12 residues. Per germline, CDR1 SQVTM and CDR2 ANQGSEA. V dropped 5 bases and J dropped 2 bases, with 10 bases sitting between them. This CDR3 reads CSVSPGTYEQYF. The CDR3 DNA reads as TGCAGCGTTAGTCCTGGTACCTACGAGCAGTACTTC.

This clonotype was counted a few times. This chain joins TRBV20-1 and TRBJ2-7; 7 bases align to TRBD1. The CDR3 consists of 14 residues. V was pared by 3 bases and J by 5 bases, with 10 bases of the junction left unmatched. Germline V gene lookup returns CDR1 DFQATT and CDR2 SNEGSKA (reference sequence). The DNA of the CDR3 is TGCAGTGCTAGGGGGGAGACAGGGACCGACGAGCAGTACTTC. It translates to CSARGETGTDEQYF.

This clonotype has just a few counts. J is TRBJ2-7 and V is TRBV4-2, with D possibly TRBD2 on 5 matching bases. The CDR3 covers 14 residues. The ends were cut back, 4 bases at V and 0 bases at J, with 10 bases in the middle. Germline V gene data show CDR1 as LGHNA and CDR2 as YNFKEQ. CDR3 sequence reads: CASSRAGGSYEQYF. DNA of the CDR3: TGTGCCAGCAGCCGGGCAGGAGGCTCCTACGAGCAGTACTTC.

The V call is TRBV5-1, the J call TRBJ2-7, with 14 positions matching TRBD2. Germline V lookup: CDR1 SGHRS, CDR2 YFSETQ. The CDR3 sequence is 16 residues long. The junction had 8 bases not matched to a gene; V was cut back by 4 bases and J by 5 bases. In DNA, the CDR3 is TGCGCCAGCAGCAGAGGACTAGCGGGAGGACAAGACGAGCAGTACTTC. It yields the protein CASSRGLAGGQDEQYF.

In its sample, this clonotype was seen a few times. The chain carries TRBV27 and TRBJ2-5; 14 bases fit TRBD2. V dropped 3 bases and J dropped 5; count of bases not matched to a gene: 5. Germline CDR1 MNHEY, CDR2 SMNVEV (reference sequence). The CDR3 totals 16 residues. This CDR3 reads CASSFYRTSGRETQYF. The CDR3, as DNA: TGTGCCAGCAGTTTCTATCGGACTAGCGGGAGGGAGACCCAGTACTTC.

The chain employs TRBV10-3 and TRBJ1-5; tentatively, D is TRBD1 (6 bases). The ends were cut back, 4 bases at V and 6 bases at J, with 16 bases in the middle. This CDR3 comprises 15 residues. Germline V CDR1 and CDR2: ENHRY, SYGVKD. CDR3 sequence: CAISAGRGRGQPQHF. The CDR3 DNA sequence: TGTGCCATCAGTGCGGGCAGGGGAAGAGGTCAGCCCCAGCATTTT.

This clonotype was observed a few times. The chain uses TRBV5-1 and TRBJ2-3; D unclear. Germline loops: CDR1 SGHRS, CDR2 YFSETQ. The V end lost 1 base, the J end lost 2 bases, and 5 bases lay between the germline ends. This CDR3 has 13 residues. The CDR3 is CASSLYPTDTQYF. The CDR3 DNA reads as TGCGCCAGCAGCTTGTACCCCACAGATACGCAGTATTTT.

The J gene is TRBJ2-5, the V gene TRBV5-1, with 8 bases aligning to TRBD2. The germline CDR1 and CDR2 sequences are SGHRS and YFSETQ. The CDR3 spans 14 residues. The V and J ends lost 4 bases and 9 bases, in that order; junction bases with no gene match: 11. CDR3 nucleotides: TGCGCCAGCAGCACGGGAGGGCCGAGGGTGGCCCAGTACTTC. Amino acid sequence: CASSTGGPRVAQYF. The full variable domain, completed using reference TRBV5-1 and TRBJ2-5, is KAGVTQTPRYLIKTRGQQVTLSCSPISGHRSVSWYQQTPGQGLQFLFEYFSETQRNKGNFPGRFSGRQFSNSRSEMNVSTLELGDSALYLCASSTGGPRVAQYFGPGTRLLVL.

This clonotype appeared once. The chain joins TRBV11-2 to TRBJ1-2; D gene uncertain. Germline V gene data show CDR1 as SGHAT and CDR2 as FQNNGV. The CDR3 totals 18 residues. V was clipped by 3 bases and J by 2 bases, with 22 bases between them. The CDR3 here is CASSFFGLSMLRNYGYTF. The DNA for the CDR3 is TGTGCCAGCAGCTTTTTTGGACTTTCGATGTTGCGGAACTATGGCTACACCTTC.

The chain recombines TRBV13 with TRBJ2-1; the D gene could be TRBD1 or TRBD2 (5 bases each). This CDR3 is 16 amino acids long. In germline, CDR1 is PRHDT, CDR2 FYEKMQ (reference sequence). V was cut by 0 bases and J by 8 bases, with 17 bases left in between. The CDR3 protein is CASSLGRTGPLDEQFF. The CDR3 DNA follows: TGTGCCAGCAGCTTAGGCCGGACGGGACCCCTGGATGAGCAGTTCTTC.

Only a few counts were recorded for this clonotype. This rearrangement joins TRBV6-5 to TRBJ2-1; D unresolved. CDR3 length: 11 residues. The V and J ends lost 6 bases and 8 bases respectively, with 8 bases between them. The germline V gene has CDR1 MNHEY and CDR2 SVGAGI. The CDR3 here is CASRSVDEQFF. For the CDR3, the DNA is TGTGCCAGCAGGAGTGTGGATGAGCAGTTCTTC.

The J gene is TRBJ2-3, the V gene TRBV7-6, with 7 nucleotides matching TRBD1. There are 12 residues in the CDR3. The V and J ends lost 4 bases and 8 bases, in that order; junction bases with no gene match: 3. Germline assignment: CDR1 SGHVS and CDR2 FNYEAQ. CDR3 DNA: TGTGCCAGCAGCTACAGGGGTGGTACGCAGTATTTT. Encoded protein: CASSYRGGTQYF.

This chain connects TRBV7-9 to TRBJ2-5; the match to TRBD1 covers 10 bases. The J segment lost 5 bases and the V segment lost 5 bases, leaving 11 bases of the junction unmatched. Germline lookup yields CDR1 SEHNR and CDR2 FQNEAQ (reference sequence). This CDR3 is built from 16 residues. The DNA for the CDR3 is TGTGCCAGCAGCCCCAAGGGGACAGGGGTCGTGGAGACCCAGTACTTC. This sequence encodes CASSPKGTGVVETQYF.